This entry lists 7 T cell receptor beta chains sequenced from one sample in a study of cytomegalovirus exposure and HLA in healthy donors. PCR amplification relied on 60 Vbeta primers (plus 13 Jbeta primers). Profiling relied on immunoSEQ multiplex PCR, and the TCRdb table lists in-frame clones only, not all of them. Its table records roughly 55,000 clones. Sequencing was carried out using PBMCs. The receptors here all came from a woman aged 45-65 years in good health and CMV-seropositive.

The chain recombines TRBV7-6 with TRBJ2-1; D unclear. CDR1 is SGHVS and CDR2 is FNYEAQ in the germline V gene. Deletions cut 3 bases from V and 0 bases from J, with 15 bases between. This CDR3 contains 17 residues. The CDR3 protein is CASSFEADVSSYNEQFF. The CDR3 DNA sequence: TGTGCCAGCAGCTTTGAGGCGGATGTAAGCTCCTACAATGAGCAGTTCTTC.

The chain employs TRBV4-3 and TRBJ2-2, with D tentatively TRBD1 (6 bases). V lost 0 bases, J lost 4 bases, and 12 bases lay in between. The CDR3 totals 16 residues. Germline V CDR1 and CDR2: LGHNA, YSLEER. CDR3 region: CASSQDWGPTTGELFF. CDR3 sequence (DNA): TGCGCCAGCAGCCAAGATTGGGGGCCAACCACCGGGGAGCTGTTTTTT.

The V and J genes are TRBV7-2 and TRBJ2-5, with D possibly matching TRBD1 (6 bases). V was clipped by 4 bases and J by 5 bases, with 8 bases between them. Germline V gives CDR1 SGHTA, CDR2 FQGNSA. The CDR3 sequence is 12 residues long. The CDR3 bases are TGTGCCAGCAGCTACAGGGCGGAGACCCAGTACTTC. This codes for CASSYRAETQYF.

The J gene is TRBJ2-2, the V gene TRBV7-9; no clear D. This CDR3 spans 17 amino acids. CDR1 is SEHNR and CDR2 is FQNEAQ in the germline V gene (reference sequence). Trimming removed 4 bases at V and 1 base at J, with 16 bases between. CDR3 DNA sequence: TGTGCCAGCAGCTCATCCAAGGCAGGCCTGAACACCGGGGAGCTGTTTTTT. This translates into CASSSSKAGLNTGELFF.

The chain links TRBV9 to TRBJ2-7; TRBD1 matches at 8 bases. Germline V gene data show CDR1 as SGDLS and CDR2 as YYNGEE. This CDR3 has 15 amino acids. With V trimmed by 0 bases and J by 5 bases, 7 bases remained unmatched. The CDR3 DNA reads TGTGCCAGCAGCGTAGGGGCAGGGGGCAGGGACGAGCAGTACTTC. It encodes CASSVGAGGRDEQYF.

This chain links TRBV19 with TRBJ1-3; unclear D gene. The CDR3 is made up of 15 amino acids. CDR1 is LNHDA, CDR2 SQIVND, per germline (reference sequence). V dropped 7 bases and J dropped 0 bases, with 13 bases sitting between them. The CDR3 loop is CASKEALSSGNTIYF. CDR3 DNA sequence: TGTGCCAGTAAGGAGGCACTGAGCTCTGGAAACACCATATATTTT. The variable domain in full, with the rest retrieved from reference TRBV19 and TRBJ1-3, is DGGITQSPKYLFRKEGQNVTLSCEQNLNHDAMYWYRQDPGQGLRLIYYSQIVNDFQKGDIAEGYSVSREKKESFPLTVTSAQKNPTAFYLCASKEALSSGNTIYFGEGSWLTVV.

The chain is built from TRBV19 and TRBJ1-5; possible D gene TRBD1, 5 bases. V was cut by 3 bases and J by 5 bases, with 8 bases left in between. The CDR3 runs to 13 residues. Germline CDR1 LNHDA, CDR2 SQIVND (reference sequence). In DNA, the CDR3 is TGTGCCAGTAGTATCGTGACAGATCAGCCCCAGCATTTT. This translates into CASSIVTDQPQHF.